This T cell receptor (beta chain) is drawn from a study of T cell responses to AZD1222 COVID-19 vaccine. Study findings and constraints: Spike-specific TCR repertoires showed rising breadth and depth after two AZD1222 doses. Repertoires were collected only later (after the peak T cell response had occurred). Females made up more of the donors, who were largely white British, and clonal diversity may have come out too low.

Sequencing was performed with immunoSEQ multiplex PCR; in TCRdb, only in-frame clones are kept and a portion is missing. This sample carries some 140,000 clones, about nine tenths of them seen once, and the ten largest clones take 1.5% to 2%. Notes on this clone: The target antigen is unknown.

This receptor was taken from an adult who received the AZD1222 COVID-19 vaccine. Sequenced material: peripheral blood, taken 28 days after the second AZD1222 dose.

This CDR3 is CASSLTRGRGEKLFF. Here the CDR3 DNA reads TGTGCCAGCAGCCTGACCAGGGGGCGGGGTGAAAAACTGTTTTTT. The rearrangement links TRBV7-3 to TRBJ1-4; 8 bases align to TRBD1. Trimming at V came to 5 bases and at J to 7 bases, leaving 9 bases not matched to a gene. Per the germline V gene, CDR1 is SGHTA and CDR2 is FQGTGA. This CDR3 has 15 residues.